This T cell receptor beta chain was captured by sequencing in a study of OX40 agonist ivuxolimab in advanced cancers. Overall study context: Under the entry rules, prior anti-PD-1, anti-PD-L1 or anti-CTLA-4 therapy was allowed, and roughly 41% had some.

Profiling relied on immunoSEQ multiplex PCR, and the TCRdb table lists in-frame clones only, not all of them. The table lists about 46,000 clones, roughly 91% of them singletons. The CDR3 sequence is 13 residues long. The V end lost 1 base, the J end lost 4 bases, and 5 bases lay between the germline ends. Germline V gives CDR1 SGDLS, CDR2 YYNGEE. This TCR was sampled from an adult with an advanced solid tumor such as melanoma, head and neck, liver or kidney cancer. Sample: CD4+ or CD8+ T cells sorted from blood, taken in a trial of the OX40 agonist ivuxolimab. This chain uses TRBV9 with TRBJ2-2; D remains unclear. The CDR3 protein is CASSVSGTGELFF. The CDR3 DNA reads as TGTGCCAGCAGCGTATCTGGCACCGGGGAGCTGTTTTTT.